One sample yielded the 18 T cell receptor beta chains listed below, sequenced in a study of T cells in women clearing cervical HPV infection. Here immunoSEQ multiplex PCR was the method, and the copy in TCRdb shows in-frame clones only, minus some. The repertoire shows 20,000 to 25,000 clones; the top ten hold more than 8.5%. The specimen was blood buffy coat. The receptors derive from a woman aged 18-70 years with a cervical HPV16 infection that either progressed to CIN3+ or cleared (not recorded which).

Turning to this clone: Coverage ceases 3 residues before the CDR3 finishes, and the germline J gene fills in the end. V is TRBV5-1 and J is TRBJ1-4; 7 bases agree with TRBD1. J was trimmed by 7 bases and V by 4 bases; bases with no gene match: 7. Germline V gives CDR1 SGHRS, CDR2 YFSETQ. The CDR3 sequence is 14 residues long. Partial CDR3 DNA: TGCGCCAGCAGCATGGGGACAGATGCTGAAAAA. Amino acids: CASSMGTDAEK. The full CDR3 protein is CASSMGTDAEKLFF.

Incomplete CDR3 DNA: TGTGCCAGCGCTCGCGGTTCAGGGCGGACTGAA. Amino acid sequence: CASARGSGRTE. The CDR3 in its entirety is CASARGSGRTEAFF. The chain recombines TRBV6-2 or TRBV6-3 with TRBJ1-1; maybe TRBD1 (5 bases). The read finishes 3 residues shy of the CDR3 end, and the germline J gene is used to complete it. CDR1 is MNHEY, CDR2 SVGEGT, per germline. The length of the CDR3 is 14 residues. V was shortened by 8 bases and J by 5 bases, with 18 bases between the two germline ends.

Regarding this clone: The sequence runs out 3 residues before the end of the CDR3; the remainder is reconstructed from the germline J gene. The rearrangement links TRBV30 to TRBJ2-5, with a tentative D call TRBD2 (5 bases). CDR3 length equals 14 residues. V was cut by 5 bases and J by 7 bases, with 20 bases left in between. Germline CDR1 reads GTSNPN; CDR2 reads SVGIG (reference sequence). The CDR3 bases that were read are TGTGCCTGGGGAAAGATCAGGACCGCGGGGACC. Protein sequence: CAWGKIRTAGT. The complete CDR3 protein is CAWGKIRTAGTQYF.

With respect to this clone: Mismatch with germline at one junction end may stem from a read error. The CDR3 is cut off 3 residues early in the read; its end comes from the germline J gene. J is TRBJ2-3 and V is TRBV4-1; D unclear. The CDR3 has 15 amino acids. Germline V gives CDR1 MGHRA, CDR2 YSYEKL. The CDR3: CANSQVAEGTDTQYF. The CDR3 bases that were read are TGCGCCAACAGCCAAGTGGCCGAAGGCACAGATACG.

About this clone itself: The CDR3 is cut off 3 residues early in the read; its end comes from the germline J gene. This rearrangement joins TRBV6-2 or TRBV6-3 to TRBJ2-3; 8 bases are a match to TRBD2. J was trimmed by 4 bases and V by 2 bases; bases with no gene match: 8. CDR1 is MNHEY, CDR2 SVGEGT, per germline. The CDR3 contains 16 residues. The CDR3 sequence: CASSYPRGGKSDTQYF. The CDR3 DNA, read in part, is TGTGCCAGCAGTTACCCTCGCGGGGGGAAATCAGATACG.

On this clone itself: The observed sequence ends 3 residues before the CDR3 terminus, with the missing tail filled in from the germline J gene. The J gene is TRBJ1-1, the V gene TRBV12-3 or TRBV12-4; 8 bases agree with TRBD1. The V and J ends lost 5 bases and 4 bases, in that order; junction bases with no gene match: 3. The CDR3 runs to 13 residues. The CDR3 sequence: CASSLQGGTEAFF. CDR3 DNA (partial): TGTGCCAGCAGTCTACAGGGGGGCACTGAA.

Of note for this clone: Coverage ceases 3 residues before the CDR3 finishes, and the germline J gene fills in the end. The V call is TRBV20-1, the J call TRBJ1-2, with 9 bases matching TRBD1. The CDR3 runs 13 residues. V was pared by 3 bases and J by 4 bases, with 3 bases of the junction left unmatched. Germline V gene sequence: CDR1 DFQATT, CDR2 SNEGSKA (reference sequence). The covered CDR3 bases are TGCAGTGCTAGGGGACAGGGACTCTATGGC. This gives the protein CSARGQGLYG. The CDR3 reads in full as CSARGQGLYGYTF.

This clone counts as medium-sized by frequency. The read halts 3 residues ahead of the CDR3 end, with the missing end drawn from the germline J gene. The chain combines TRBV5-1 with TRBJ2-4, with a weak D call TRBD2 (5 bases). The CDR3 is 13 amino acids. Germline V gene lookup returns CDR1 SGHRS and CDR2 YFSETQ. V lost 0 bases to trimming and J lost 9 bases, with 10 bases between them. This CDR3 reads CASSLGPEGIQYF. The DNA read from the CDR3 is TGCGCCAGCAGCTTGGGCCCAGAGGGCATT.

A note on this clone: The CDR3 end falls 3 residues outside the read, so it is completed with the germline J gene. The chain uses TRBV18 and TRBJ2-6, with 8 positions matching TRBD2. This CDR3 comprises 19 residues. The trim removed 2 bases at V and 0 bases at J, leaving 9 bases unmatched. Germline assignment: CDR1 KGHSH and CDR2 LQKENI. The sequenced CDR3 bases are TGTGCCAGCTCACCAGTTTTTAGCGGGGAGGCCTCTGGGGCCAACGTC. It specifies CASSPVFSGEASGANV. The whole CDR3 protein reads CASSPVFSGEASGANVLTF.

CDR3 DNA, as far as it was read: TGTGCCAGCAGCCCCATTAGCGGGAGCGTAGATACG. Protein product: CASSPISGSVDT. The whole CDR3 sequence reads CASSPISGSVDTQYF. The chain links TRBV7-3 to TRBJ2-3, with 9 bases fitting TRBD2. The read is 3 residues too short to cover the CDR3 end, so that end is filled in from the germline J gene. This CDR3 is built from 15 residues. Germline V gene sequence: CDR1 SGHTA, CDR2 FQGTGA. After removal of 5 bases from V and 5 bases from J, the junction contained 8 bases not matched to a gene.

Notes on this clone: A read error may account for a junction end that differs from germline. The read halts 3 residues ahead of the CDR3 end, with the missing end drawn from the germline J gene. V usage is TRBV7-2 and J usage is TRBJ1-1; perhaps TRBD1 as D (5 bases). CDR1 is SGHTA, CDR2 FQGNSA, per germline. This CDR3 is 15 amino acids long. The CDR3 sequence is CASSLAGLGNTGAFF. The CDR3 bases that were read are TGTGCCAGCAGCTTAGCGGGGCTGGGCAACACTGGA. Combining the CDR3 with reference TRBV7-2 and TRBJ1-1 gives the whole variable domain GAGVSQSPSNKVTEKGKDVELRCDPISGHTALYWYRQSLGQGLEFLIYFQGNSAPDKSGLPSDRFSAERTGGSVSTLTIQRTQQEDSAVYLCASSLAGLGNTGAFFGQGTRLTVV.

A note on this clone: The read falls 3 residues short of the CDR3 end, and the missing part is taken from the germline J gene. The rearrangement joins TRBV7-3 to TRBJ1-4, with D uncertain. The CDR3 length is 15 residues. CDR1 is SGHTA, CDR2 FQGTGA, per germline. The CDR3 spells CASSLDPSGANVLFF. CDR3 DNA (partial): TGTGCCAGCAGCCTAGACCCAAGTGGAGCCAACGTA. The full variable domain, completed using reference TRBV7-3 and TRBJ1-4, is GAGVSQTPSNKVTEKGKYVELRCDPISGHTALYWYRQSLGQGPEFLIYFQGTGAADDSGLPNDRFFAVRPEGSVSTLKIQRTERGDSAVYLCASSLDPSGANVLFFGSGTQLSVL.

Notes on this clone: Its ends do not fully match the called genes, so a read error is possible. Read coverage stops 3 residues before the CDR3 terminus; the germline J gene supplies the remainder. Other DNA sequences in this specimen translate into the identical CDR3. This chain links TRBV5-6 with TRBJ1-3; TRBD1 agrees at 7 bases. The CDR3 sequence is 14 residues long. Germline CDR1 SGHDT, CDR2 YYEEEE. The sequenced CDR3 bases are TGTGCCAGCTTTTTTCGACAGGGAGGAAACACT. It codes for CASFFRQGGNT. The complete CDR3 reads CASFFRQGGNTIYF. The variable domain in full, completed from reference TRBV5-6 and TRBJ1-3, reads DAGVTQSPTHLIKTRGQQVTLRCSPKSGHDTVSWYQQALGQGPQFIFQYYEEEERQRGNFPDRFSGHQFPNYSSELNVNALLLGDSALYLCASFFRQGGNTIYFGEGSWLTVV.

With respect to this clone: Coverage ceases 3 residues before the CDR3 finishes, and the germline J gene fills in the end. The rearrangement uses TRBV5-1 and TRBJ2-1; D remains ambiguous. This CDR3 region has 14 residues. Germline lookup yields CDR1 SGHRS and CDR2 YFSETQ. V was shortened by 0 bases and J by 3 bases, with 7 bases between the two germline ends. CDR3 DNA, as far as it was read: TGCGCCAGCAGCTTGGTGGCTTTCTACAATGAG. Its translation: CASSLVAFYNE. The entire CDR3 sequence reads CASSLVAFYNEQFF.

A word on this clone: The read gets to within 3 residues of the CDR3 end, and the germline J gene fills in the rest. The V gene is TRBV19, the J gene TRBJ1-5, with TRBD1 matching 7 bases. This CDR3 is built from 13 residues. Germline trimming cut 6 bases from V and 4 bases from J; bases unmatched to any gene: 3. In germline, CDR1 is LNHDA, CDR2 SQIVND (reference sequence). The part of the CDR3 DNA that was read is TGTGCCAGTAGCCAGGACAGGAATCAGCCC. Translated: CASSQDRNQP. Given in full, the CDR3 is CASSQDRNQPQHF.

With regard to this clone: The sequenced fragment ends 3 residues before the CDR3 boundary, so the rest is inferred from the germline J gene. The gene calls are TRBV28 and TRBJ2-5; either TRBD1 or TRBD2 may fit D (5 bases each). The CDR3 spans 15 residues. Trimming pared 10 bases from V and 4 bases from J, leaving 22 bases between. The germline CDR1 and CDR2 sequences are MDHEN and SYDVKM. The CDR3 sequence: CATSRGAGRRETQYF. The CDR3 DNA, read in part, is TGTGCCACCTCCCGAGGGGCAGGGCGGCGAGAGACC.

Remarks on this clone: The read finishes 3 residues shy of the CDR3 end, and the germline J gene is used to complete it. The chain has TRBV2 and TRBJ2-7; 11 nucleotides line up with TRBD2. The CDR3 is made up of 15 amino acids. The germline V gene encodes CDR1 SNHLY and CDR2 FYNNEI. The V segment lost 6 bases and the J segment 2 bases; nucleotides outside the gene matches: 6. The CDR3: CASSATSGDPYEQYF. Incomplete CDR3 DNA: TGTGCCAGCAGCGCGACTAGCGGGGATCCCTACGAG. Full variable domain (rest looked up from reference TRBV2 and TRBJ2-7): EPEVTQTPSHQVTQMGQEVILRCVPISNHLYFYWYRQILGQKVEFLVSFYNNEISEKSEIFDDQFSVERPDGSNFTLKIRSTKLEDSAMYFCASSATSGDPYEQYFGPGTRLTVT.

The sequenced part of the CDR3 DNA is TGTGCCAGCAGCCAAAACAGACAGGGCAGAGATACG. Translated, it gives CASSQNRQGRDT. The CDR3 as a whole reads CASSQNRQGRDTQYF. This chain connects TRBV14 to TRBJ2-3; 7 positions agree with TRBD1. The read stops 3 residues short of the end of the CDR3; the missing end is completed from the germline J gene. The CDR3 is 15 amino acids. Trimming cost V 2 bases and J 5 bases; bases outside gene matches: 7. The germline V gene has CDR1 SGHDN and CDR2 FVKESK.